This TCR beta chain appears in the sequencing data of a study of T-cell reconstitution after alpha-beta-depleted transplantation in children. The authors prepared the TCRbeta library with unique molecular identifiers. Each CDR3 protein gets one entry after TCRdb re-called the PCR reads with MiXCR. This table holds about 240,000 distinct CDR3 sequences, about 23% found once. This clonotype showed up just a few times. V gave up 1 base and J gave up 6 bases; unmatched junction bases: 8. The CDR3 sequence is 15 residues long. In germline, CDR1 is DFQATT, CDR2 SNEGSKA (reference sequence). The chain has TRBV20-1 and TRBJ2-1; the match to TRBD2 covers 8 bases. The receptor was derived from a girl aged 2-10 years with Fanconi anemia, due to receive a stem cell transplant. The sample in question was PBMCs, obtained before TCRalphabeta/CD19-depleted stem cell transplant. This CDR3 reads CSARVAGGRFNEQFF. In nucleotides, the CDR3 is TGCAGTGCTAGAGTTGCGGGGGGACGATTCAATGAGCAGTTCTTC.